These 14 T cell receptor beta chains came from one sample sequenced in a study of monozygotic twins with inflammatory bowel disease. TCRdb reanalyzed the 5' RACE reads and collapses them to one entry per CDR3 protein, without DNA. The data show approximately 150,000 distinct CDR3 sequences, and the top ten clones hold 7.4%. Sequenced sample: blood. These receptors all come from a human donor with ulcerative colitis or Crohn's disease, or a healthy co-twin of an affected twin (not recorded which).

CDR3 in amino acids: CASSSLSEQFF. V is TRBV11-2 and J is TRBJ2-1. Germline V gene sequence: CDR1 SGHAT, CDR2 FQNNGV. This CDR3 is 11 amino acids long. Filled out from reference TRBV11-2 and TRBJ2-1, the complete variable domain reads EAGVAQSPRYKIIEKRQSVAFWCNPISGHATLYWYQQILGQGPKLLIQFQNNGVVDDSQLPKDRFSAERLKGVDSTLKIQPAKLEDSAVYLCASSSLSEQFFGPGTRLTVL.

The chain combines TRBV7-6 with TRBJ1-1; TCRdb gives TRBD1 as the D gene, but with no DNA this cannot be confirmed. This CDR3 spans 18 amino acids. In germline, CDR1 is SGHVS, CDR2 FNYEAQ. The CDR3 sequence: CASSLAIRDRGPNTEAFF.

This rearrangement joins TRBV27 to TRBJ1-6; TCRdb proposes TRBD1, but this gene call is untestable without DNA. Germline values: CDR1 MNHEY, CDR2 SMNVEV (reference sequence). The CDR3 has 14 amino acids. The CDR3 region is CASSPRDTNSPLHF.

The gene calls are TRBV10-2 and TRBJ1-5. CDR1 and CDR2 from the germline V gene are WSHSY and SAAADI. The CDR3 is 14 residues long. CDR3 loop: CASSERARNQPQHF.

The rearrangement uses TRBV15 and TRBJ2-3; the D call from TCRdb, TRBD2, cannot be confirmed without DNA. Germline CDR1 LNHNV, CDR2 YYDKDF (reference sequence). This CDR3 is 17 amino acids long. The CDR3 loop reads CATSPRGGGGNTDTQYF.

The chain has TRBV14 and TRBJ2-3; TCRdb picks TRBD1, but there is no DNA to check that call. The CDR3 is 15 residues long. CDR1 is SGHDN and CDR2 is FVKESK in the germline V gene. The CDR3 is CASSQRTVGTDTQYF.

This chain links TRBV5-1 with TRBJ2-3; without DNA, the TCRdb call of TRBD2 cannot be checked. The CDR3 is made up of 15 amino acids. Germline values: CDR1 SGHRS, CDR2 YFSETQ. CDR3 region: CASSKLAVNTDTQYF.

The J gene is TRBJ2-2, the V gene TRBV7-6. There are 15 residues in the CDR3. The V gene's germline CDR1 is SGHVS and CDR2 FNYEAQ. This CDR3 is CASSLMTANTGELFF.

The gene calls are TRBV5-1 and TRBJ2-7; TCRdb's assignment of TRBD1 cannot be checked, as there is no DNA. The CDR3 sequence is 17 residues long. Germline V CDR1 and CDR2: SGHRS, YFSETQ. The CDR3 region is CASSLGGQGAFSGEQYF.

The CDR3 sequence: CASSPRDRAVYEQYF. The chain links TRBV5-1 to TRBJ2-7; TCRdb's D call, TRBD1, is unchecked because there is no DNA. The germline gives CDR1 SGHRS, CDR2 YFSETQ. This CDR3 is built from 15 residues.

This rearrangement joins TRBV28 to TRBJ2-2; TCRdb's D call of TRBD2 is untestable without DNA. CDR1 MDHEN and CDR2 SYDVKM come from the germline V gene. This CDR3 spans 18 amino acids. This CDR3 is CASSFFLAGDANTGELFF.

The rearrangement joins TRBV12-3 or TRBV12-4 to TRBJ2-3; lacking DNA, the TRBD2 call made by TCRdb goes unchecked. The CDR3 spans 14 residues. This CDR3 is CASSPPTNTDTQYF.

The chain employs TRBV6-5 and TRBJ2-7. CDR1 and CDR2 (germline): MNHEY, SVGAGI. The length of the CDR3 is 13 residues. Here the CDR3 reads CASRPSGTYEQYF.

The chain joins TRBV29-1 to TRBJ2-1. The CDR3 runs 14 residues. Germline CDR1 is SQVTM and CDR2 is ANQGSEA. The CDR3 region is CSVEDGQPFNEQFF.